The present entry profiles one T cell receptor beta chain with its context. The same CDR3 can be traced to other DNA sequences in this sample. The sample is drawn from a study of blood T cell repertoires in COVID-19. Method: immunoSEQ multiplex PCR; TCRdb's copy keeps in-frame clones and lacks some. The data show some 300,000 clones, approximately 84% seen once. The V and J ends lost 0 bases and 10 bases respectively, with 9 bases between them. The germline gives CDR1 MNHEY, CDR2 SVGAGI. The CDR3 runs 12 residues. The receptor's source is a man aged 25 to 40 who had recovered from COVID-19. The sample taken for sequencing was PBMCs or T cells enriched from blood (not recorded which). J is TRBJ1-1 and V is TRBV6-5, with D maybe TRBD1 (6 bases). The CDR3 here is CASSYSGGAAFF. In DNA form, the CDR3 reads TGTGCCAGCAGTTACTCAGGGGGGGCAGCTTTCTTT.